The sequence of this TCR beta chain was determined in a study of human T cells and chemical hapten exposure (dated by TCRdb to the early 2020s). About the study as a whole: For sensitization, 2% DPC in acetone was applied to a 2 cm by 2 cm area of upper inner arm skin. Blood samples were taken from patients before sensitization (week 0) and then at 2, 6 and about 24 weeks after DPC sensitization. This study followed changes in the peripheral blood TCR repertoire in vivo during primary and secondary sensitization of alopecia patients to the hapten diphenylcyclopropenone (DPC). The mostly female patient cohort included alopecia areata with under or over 50% scalp involvement, alopecia totalis and alopecia universalis. Throughout the study period of roughly five months, patients also received therapeutic DPC doses to the scalp every week. Patch testing was done on the upper back using Finn chambers containing 0.01% DPC, and results were scored after 6 days according to International Contact Dermatitis Research Group standards. Libraries were pooled for sequencing, and variation in per-sample TCR yields was attributed mainly to small differences in library volumes within the pool. About 30 alopecia patients provided blood for TCR sequencing at one to four time points (pre-sensitization, 2, 6 and 24 weeks). The full study reports these points: Because every patient had alopecia, a presumed autoimmune disease, the patients' immune response might differ from that of healthy individuals. DPC sensitization did not change the number of TCRs with a frequency above 1 in 1000, and there was no evidence of changes in global repertoire structure. Expanded TCRs formed significantly more large CDR3 similarity clusters than pre-sensitization or healthy control sets, consistent with antigen-driven responses. Patch test score correlated positively with the number of PT1 expanded TCRs, reaching significance at thresholds 8, 16 and 32 but not at 4. Repeated subsampling changed both the strength of the expansion versus patch-test correlation and the threshold at which the correlation became significant.

The library was prepared using RACE. Sequencing was performed on a NextSeq 500. Library preparation attached unique molecular identifiers to individual cDNA molecules for quantitative, reproducible TCR counting. From each blood RNA sample, both TCR alpha and TCR beta chains were sequenced. The study's own analysis went as follows. The median number of TCRs per sample was roughly 100,000, ranging from roughly 20,000 to 700,000. The Decombinator software suite was used to annotate V, J and CDR3 in the TCR reads. For the PS versus PT1 abundance plots, all samples were subsampled to the same number of TCRs (28,000). Expanded TCRs were defined as absent before sensitization and observed at least eight times at the 2-week time point. Using fastp at Q25 and MiXCR, TCRdb reprocessed the public reads and kept productive beta chains. All rows with the same CDR3 protein become a single entry with the most common DNA and genes. The V and J calls, along with clone size, are taken from TCRdb and not from the paper's own processing. The sample records fewer than 350,000 distinct CDR3 sequences, roughly 8% of which are singletons. The top ten clones comprise roughly 1.2% of the sample.

Including cysteine and phenylalanine, the CDR3 has 16 amino acids. The kept DNA is CDR3 alone, 48 bases in frame from the first base. Compared with germline, V lacks 5 bases and J lacks 2 bases; bases without a gene match: 5. From the germline V gene (reference sequence), CDR1 is SEHNR and CDR2 is FQNEAQ. This sample's time point label indicates: pre-sensitization, week 0. The treatment or condition label, read with the paper, signifies: therapeutic diphenylcyclopropenone sensitization with weekly scalp DPC. Blood at each patch-test visit was drawn before the patch test was applied. Patients were eligible if aged 18 to 70, diagnosed with alopecia and judged suitable for DPC therapy, and pregnant patients were excluded. Total RNA was extracted from unfractionated whole blood that had been collected in Tempus Blood RNA tubes. This clonotype was seen more than once but under ten times. Its target antigen remains unknown. Qualities for individual bases were not recorded, and no much larger clone is one base off.

The sequence is built from TRBV7-9 and TRBJ2-6; TRBD1 agrees with 8 junctional bases. This receptor was taken from a man between 18 and 35 years old with alopecia areata. Some clones in this sample may be carry-over from other donors' samples. The material was whole blood, obtained in connection with sensitization to the hapten diphenylcyclopropenone (DPC). The CDR3 protein is CASSSPTGAGANVLTF. The nucleotide sequence is given as TGTGCCAGCAGCAGCCCGACAGGGGCTGGGGCCAACGTCCTGACTTTC.